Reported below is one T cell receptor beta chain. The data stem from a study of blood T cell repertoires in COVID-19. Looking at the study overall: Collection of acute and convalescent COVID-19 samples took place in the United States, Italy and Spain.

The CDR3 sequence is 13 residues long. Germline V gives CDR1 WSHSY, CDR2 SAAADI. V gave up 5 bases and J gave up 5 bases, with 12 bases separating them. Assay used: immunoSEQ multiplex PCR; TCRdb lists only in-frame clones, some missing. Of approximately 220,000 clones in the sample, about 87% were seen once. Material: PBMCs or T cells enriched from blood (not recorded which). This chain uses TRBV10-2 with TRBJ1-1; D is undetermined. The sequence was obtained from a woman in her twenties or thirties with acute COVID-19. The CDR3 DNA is TGCGCCAGCAGTTCAGGTCCCGGTACTGAAGCTTTCTTT. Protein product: CASSSGPGTEAFF.